This T cell receptor (beta chain) stems from a study of blood T cells in healthy people across ages. Study-level points and caveats: PBMCs were not sorted, which prevented a conclusive comparison of naive versus antigen-experienced cells.

A note on this clonotype: The antigen is not known. One junction end disagrees with the germline gene, perhaps due to a read error.

This CDR3 region has 14 residues. PCR was performed a second time for roughly 7 to 11 cycles using a sample-barcoded 5' primer and a J-beta primer mix. Via MiXCR, TCRdb re-called the 5' RACE reads, giving one row per CDR3 protein. The table includes some 850,000 distinct CDR3 sequences, roughly 25% detected once. The same sample was also used in a study of T cells of mothers and their children.

Input material: blood. The gene calls are TRBV12-3 or TRBV12-4 and TRBJ1-4; tentative D call: TRBD1 (5 bases). The receptor was isolated from a boy aged 5-17 years in good health. CDR3 coding DNA: TGTGCCAGCGGTTTGGAGGCCAGGGCTGAAAAACTGTTTTTT. As protein: CASGLEARAEKLFF.